The rows below give T cell receptor beta chains drawn from one sample of a study of response to subunit inactivated influenza vaccine. MiXCR was run by TCRdb on the RT-PCR reads, yielding one entry per CDR3 protein. Of more than 400,000 distinct CDR3 sequences in the sample, 6% to 9% are singletons; the top ten hold roughly 14%. The sequences come from PBMCs from blood, collected around 25 months after vaccination. All receptors derive from a man aged 50 to 69 who received an inactivated influenza vaccine. The CDR3 runs from the conserved cysteine through the conserved F or W. Fields, in order: clone size, J gene, V gene, D gene, CDR3 DNA, CDR3 protein. A D gene is named only where the DNA matches it firmly. Clone size is stated in some rows and not others, as once, few, many or a class when expanded.

abundance: few
j_gene: TRBJ2-1
v_gene: TRBV4-3
d_gene: -
CDR3nt: TGCGCCAGCAGCCAAGAAACAGCGACCGGTGGCAATGAGCAGTTCTTC
CDR3aa: CASSQETATGGNEQFF

abundance: many
j_gene: TRBJ2-2
v_gene: TRBV6-1
d_gene: -
CDR3nt: TGTGCCAGCAGTGGGAACTTTGGGGGAGACACCGGGGAGCTGTTTTTT
CDR3aa: CASSGNFGGDTGELFF

abundance: many
j_gene: TRBJ2-3
v_gene: TRBV3-1
d_gene: TRBD2
CDR3nt: TGTGCCAGCAGCCGGACTAGCTACCTCACAGATACGCAGTATTTT
CDR3aa: CASSRTSYLTDTQYF

abundance: many
j_gene: TRBJ2-7
v_gene: TRBV10-3
d_gene: TRBD1
CDR3nt: TGTGCCATCAGTGATCGGAGAGCAGGGGGCTCCTACGAGCAGTACTTC
CDR3aa: CAISDRRAGGSYEQYF

abundance: few
j_gene: TRBJ1-3
v_gene: TRBV9
d_gene: -
CDR3nt: TGTGCCAGCAGCGTAGGATCTCAAGCCATCGGGGGAAACACCATATATTTT
CDR3aa: CASSVGSQAIGGNTIYF

abundance: -
j_gene: TRBJ2-5
v_gene: TRBV2
d_gene: TRBD2
CDR3nt: TGTGCCATTCTCATCCGGGGGGGCTTAGAGACCCAGTACTTC
CDR3aa: CAILIRGGLETQYF

abundance: -
j_gene: TRBJ1-5
v_gene: TRBV28
d_gene: TRBD1
CDR3nt: TGTGCCAGCAGAAACTTGGGGACAGGAATACTTCACCGCAATCAGCCCCAGCATTTT
CDR3aa: CASRNLGTGILHRNQPQHF

abundance: few
j_gene: TRBJ2-3
v_gene: TRBV7-9
d_gene: -
CDR3nt: TGTGCCAGCAGCTTACTGGCCGGAGATACGCAGTATTTT
CDR3aa: CASSLLAGDTQYF

abundance: many
j_gene: TRBJ2-1
v_gene: TRBV10-3
d_gene: -
CDR3nt: TGTGCCATCAGCCGGGACCGCACCTACAATGAGCAGTTCTTC
CDR3aa: CAISRDRTYNEQFF

abundance: -
j_gene: TRBJ1-1
v_gene: TRBV20-1
d_gene: -
CDR3nt: TGCAGTGCTAGAGTCCCGATGGGGGGGCGCAAGGGTGAAGCTTTCTTT
CDR3aa: CSARVPMGGRKGEAFF

abundance: -
j_gene: TRBJ1-4
v_gene: TRBV7-2
d_gene: -
CDR3nt: TGTGCCAGCAGCCCCGGGGACCTTAATGAAAAACTGTTTTTT
CDR3aa: CASSPGDLNEKLFF

abundance: many
j_gene: TRBJ1-2
v_gene: TRBV28
d_gene: TRBD1
CDR3nt: TGTGCCAGCAGTTCCGGACAGGGGACGGACGGCTACACCTTC
CDR3aa: CASSSGQGTDGYTF

abundance: few
j_gene: TRBJ2-1
v_gene: TRBV6-5
d_gene: TRBD1
CDR3nt: TGTGCCAGCAGTTCCGGACAGGGGAAGTTCTTC
CDR3aa: CASSSGQGKFF

abundance: few
j_gene: TRBJ2-3
v_gene: TRBV15
d_gene: -
CDR3nt: TGTGCCACCAGCAGAGACGAGGTCGGTACGCAGTATTTT
CDR3aa: CATSRDEVGTQYF

abundance: -
j_gene: TRBJ2-3
v_gene: TRBV10-3
d_gene: TRBD2
CDR3nt: TGTGCCACCACGACTAGCGGGGTCACAGATACGCAGTATTTT
CDR3aa: CATTTSGVTDTQYF

abundance: few
j_gene: TRBJ1-4
v_gene: TRBV4-3
d_gene: -
CDR3nt: TGCGCCAGTAGTGCTATCGGGGCAGATGAAAAACTGTTTTTT
CDR3aa: CASSAIGADEKLFF

abundance: many
j_gene: TRBJ2-7
v_gene: TRBV5-8
d_gene: TRBD1
CDR3nt: TGTGCCAGCAGCTTACCAGGGGGTTCCTACGAGCAGTACTTC
CDR3aa: CASSLPGGSYEQYF

abundance: many
j_gene: TRBJ2-7
v_gene: TRBV4-3
d_gene: -
CDR3nt: TGTGCCAGCAGCCAAGTAAGGGGCTACGAGCAGTACTTC
CDR3aa: CASSQVRGYEQYF

abundance: -
j_gene: TRBJ1-5
v_gene: TRBV18
d_gene: -
CDR3nt: TGTGCCAGCTCACCAAGGGACCCCCGCTTGGGCAATCAGCCCCAGCATTTT
CDR3aa: CASSPRDPRLGNQPQHF

abundance: few
j_gene: TRBJ2-7
v_gene: TRBV7-9
d_gene: -
CDR3nt: TGTGCCAGCAGCTTAGTCGCGGGGGCCAGCTCCTACGAGCAGTACTTC
CDR3aa: CASSLVAGASSYEQYF

abundance: -
j_gene: TRBJ2-2
v_gene: TRBV28
d_gene: TRBD2
CDR3nt: TGTGCCAGCAGTTTACTCGGCTCAGGACTAGTCCCCGGGGAGCTGTTTTTT
CDR3aa: CASSLLGSGLVPGELFF

abundance: many
j_gene: TRBJ2-3
v_gene: TRBV20-1
d_gene: -
CDR3nt: TGCAGTGCTAGAATACAGGACCGTCAGTATTTT
CDR3aa: CSARIQDRQYF